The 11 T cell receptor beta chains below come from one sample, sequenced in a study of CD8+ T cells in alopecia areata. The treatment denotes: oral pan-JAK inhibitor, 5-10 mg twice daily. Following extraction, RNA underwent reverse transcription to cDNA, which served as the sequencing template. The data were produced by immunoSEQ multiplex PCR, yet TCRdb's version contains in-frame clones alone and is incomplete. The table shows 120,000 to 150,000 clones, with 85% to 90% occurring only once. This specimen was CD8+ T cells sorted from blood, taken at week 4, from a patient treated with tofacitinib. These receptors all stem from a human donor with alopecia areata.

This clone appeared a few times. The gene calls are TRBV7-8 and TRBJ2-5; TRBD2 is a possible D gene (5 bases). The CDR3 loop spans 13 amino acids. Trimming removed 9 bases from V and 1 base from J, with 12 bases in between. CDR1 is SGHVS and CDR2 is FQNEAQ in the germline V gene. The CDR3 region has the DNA TGTGCCAGTAGTTTGGACTTCCAAGAGACCCAGTACTTC. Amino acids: CASSLDFQETQYF.

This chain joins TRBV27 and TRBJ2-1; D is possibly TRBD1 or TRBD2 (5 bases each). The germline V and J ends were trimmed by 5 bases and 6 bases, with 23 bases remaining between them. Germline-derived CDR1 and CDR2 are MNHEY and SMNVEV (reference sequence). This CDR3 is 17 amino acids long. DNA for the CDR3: TGTGCCAGCAGTAGAGTCGAGGAGGCAGGGATGGGCAATGAGCAGTTCTTC. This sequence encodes CASSRVEEAGMGNEQFF.

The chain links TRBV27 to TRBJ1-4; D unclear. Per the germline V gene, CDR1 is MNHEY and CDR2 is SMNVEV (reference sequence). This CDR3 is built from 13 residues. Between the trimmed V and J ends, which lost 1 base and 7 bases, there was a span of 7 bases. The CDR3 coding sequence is TGTGCCAGCAGTTTATTTCTCGGTGAAAAACTGTTTTTT. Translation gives CASSLFLGEKLFF.

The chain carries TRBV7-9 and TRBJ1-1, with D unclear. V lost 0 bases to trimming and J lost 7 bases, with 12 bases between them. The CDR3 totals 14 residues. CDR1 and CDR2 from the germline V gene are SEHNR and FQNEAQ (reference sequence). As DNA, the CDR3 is TGTGCCAGCAGCTTAGCGACAAGTCAGAGTGAAGCTTTCTTT. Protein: CASSLATSQSEAFF.

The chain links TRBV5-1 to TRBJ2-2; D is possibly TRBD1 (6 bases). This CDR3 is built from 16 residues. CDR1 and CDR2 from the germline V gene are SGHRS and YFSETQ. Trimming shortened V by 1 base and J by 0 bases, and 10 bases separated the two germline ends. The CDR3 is CASSLRDTSNTGELFF. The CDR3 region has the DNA TGCGCCAGCAGCTTGAGGGACACCTCGAACACCGGGGAGCTGTTTTTT. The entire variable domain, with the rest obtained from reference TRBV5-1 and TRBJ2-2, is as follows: KAGVTQTPRYLIKTRGQQVTLSCSPISGHRSVSWYQQTPGQGLQFLFEYFSETQRNKGNFPGRFSGRQFSNSRSEMNVSTLELGDSALYLCASSLRDTSNTGELFFGEGSRLTVL.

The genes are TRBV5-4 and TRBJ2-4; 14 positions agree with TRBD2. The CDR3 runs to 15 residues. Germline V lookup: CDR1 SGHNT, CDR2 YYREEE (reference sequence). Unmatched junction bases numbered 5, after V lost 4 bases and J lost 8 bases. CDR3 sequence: CASSQPGLAGDIQYF. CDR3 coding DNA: TGTGCCAGCAGCCAACCGGGACTAGCGGGAGACATTCAGTACTTC.

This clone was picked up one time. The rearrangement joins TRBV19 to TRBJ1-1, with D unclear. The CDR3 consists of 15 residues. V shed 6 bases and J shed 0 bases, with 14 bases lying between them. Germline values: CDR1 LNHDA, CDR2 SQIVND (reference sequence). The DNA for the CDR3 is TGTGCCAGTAGCTTTAGTGAGGGATTGAACACTGAAGCTTTCTTT. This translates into CASSFSEGLNTEAFF.

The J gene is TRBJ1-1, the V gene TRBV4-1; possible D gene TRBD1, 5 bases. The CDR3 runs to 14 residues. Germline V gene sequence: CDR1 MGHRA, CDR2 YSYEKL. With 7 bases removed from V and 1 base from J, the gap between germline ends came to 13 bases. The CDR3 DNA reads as TGCGCCAGCAACCTCGGGGGAGGGAACACTGAAGCTTTCTTT. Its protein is CASNLGGGNTEAFF.

CDR3 bases: TGCAGCGTCGGACAGGGGGCCTATGAGCAGTTCTTC. This translates into CSVGQGAYEQFF. The chain couples TRBV29-1 to TRBJ2-1; the match to TRBD1 covers 11 bases. There are 12 residues in the CDR3. Trimming took 6 bases from V and 8 from J; bases not matched to a gene: 3. Germline CDR1 reads SQVTM; CDR2 reads ANQGSEA.

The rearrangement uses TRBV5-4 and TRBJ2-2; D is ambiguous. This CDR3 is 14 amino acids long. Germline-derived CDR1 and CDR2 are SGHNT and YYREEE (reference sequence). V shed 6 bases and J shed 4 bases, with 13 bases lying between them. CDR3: CASIGPLGTGELFF. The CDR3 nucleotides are TGTGCCAGCATCGGACCCCTCGGCACCGGGGAGCTGTTTTTT.

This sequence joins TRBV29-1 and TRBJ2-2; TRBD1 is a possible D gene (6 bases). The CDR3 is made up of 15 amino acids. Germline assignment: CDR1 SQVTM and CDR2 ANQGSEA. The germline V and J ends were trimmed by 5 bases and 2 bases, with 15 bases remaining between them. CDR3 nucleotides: TGCAGCGTTTCACCTGACAGGAGCAACACCGGGGAGCTGTTTTTT. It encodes CSVSPDRSNTGELFF.